This T cell receptor (beta chain) comes out of a study of regulatory T cells in long-lasting Graves disease. Arm-PCR of CDR3 regions with iRepertoire HTBI primers generated TCR beta libraries. TCRdb called the multiplex PCR reads again in MiXCR, with one record for every CDR3 protein. The table lists hundreds of thousands of distinct CDR3 sequences, 20% to 25% of them singletons, with less than 15% in the top ten. Time point given: persistent/refractory GD, antithyroid drugs over 5 years with positive TRAb. The TCR library was made from RNA that had been extracted from PBMCs in TRIzol. The TCR comes from a female donor with Graves disease. Here the sequenced sample was peripheral blood mononuclear cells (PBMCs), taken when the disease was refractory, from a patient treated with antithyroid drugs.

For the CDR3, the DNA is TGCGCCAGCAGCTTCACAGGGTCCTTTGGAAGTGAAGCTTTCTTT. Its protein product is CASSFTGSFGSEAFF. This chain connects TRBV5-1 to TRBJ1-1; D possibly corresponds to TRBD1 (6 bases). The CDR3 is 15 residues long. The V end lost 2 bases, the J end lost 7 bases, and 18 bases lay between the germline ends. Germline-derived CDR1 and CDR2 are SGHRS and YFSETQ.